These T cell receptor beta chains were read from a single sample in a study of T cell responses to AZD1222 COVID-19 vaccine. TCRdb's table, derived via immunoSEQ multiplex PCR, lists solely in-frame clones and lacks some. The sample records 96,000 or so clones, about nine tenths being singletons. The sample consisted of peripheral blood, taken on day 0 of AZD1222 vaccination. These receptors were collected from an adult in good health. CDR3s include the opening cysteine and the closing phenylalanine or tryptophan. A D gene is named only where the DNA matches it firmly. Part of the rows lack a size; the others show once, few, many or a class for expanded clones.

>.|TRBJ2-7|TRBV19|.
TGTGCCAGTAGCACCCGATATGGCGAGCAGTACTTC
CASSTRYGEQYF
>TRBD1|TRBJ1-2|TRBV3-1/TRBV3-2|.
TGTGCCAGCAGCCGCGAACAGGGGGCTTCAGTCTATGGCTACACCTTC
CASSREQGASVYGYTF
>.|TRBJ1-1|TRBV10-3|.
TGTGCCATCAGTATTGGGGGTACTGAAGCTTTCTTT
CAISIGGTEAFF
>TRBD1|TRBJ2-1|TRBV29-1|.
TGCAGCGCCGAGACAGGGAGTCTAAAAAATGAGCAGTTCTTC
CSAETGSLKNEQFF
>.|TRBJ1-4|TRBV2|.
TGTGCCAGCAGTGACTTCACAGCCAAACCAACTAATGAAAAACTGTTTTTT
CASSDFTAKPTNEKLFF
>.|TRBJ1-6|TRBV27|.
TGTGCCAGCAGTTTTACGGAGTCCCTCTATAATTCACCCCTCCACTTT
CASSFTESLYNSPLHF
>.|TRBJ1-5|TRBV5-6|.
TGTGCCAGCAGCTTCGGCTCAGAGGGAAATCAGCCCCAGCATTTT
CASSFGSEGNQPQHF
>TRBD1|TRBJ1-2|TRBV10-3|few
TGTGCCATCAGTGAGGGGGACAGTAGGCTCTATGGCTACACCTTC
CAISEGDSRLYGYTF
>.|TRBJ1-4|TRBV30|.
TGTGCCTGGAGTGTACCTCGGGCCTCCTGGGGTGAAAAACTGTTTTTT
CAWSVPRASWGEKLFF
>TRBD2|TRBJ2-3|TRBV6-4|.
TGTGCCAGCAGTGACTCTAGCGGGGGGGCAGATACGCAGTATTTT
CASSDSSGGADTQYF
>TRBD2|TRBJ2-1|TRBV10-1|.
TGCGCCAGCAGTGGAACTAGCGGGGGGAGCGATGAGCAGTTCTTC
CASSGTSGGSDEQFF